This entry features one T cell receptor (beta chain) sequence. The sample originates from a study of T cell changes during pregnancy in multiple sclerosis. This table comes from immunoSEQ multiplex PCR, and its TCRdb copy is limited to in-frame clones, with some not included. This table holds more than 55,000 clones, under 95% found once. Sequenced material: peripheral blood, taken after pregnancy. This clonotype was sampled from a female donor in good health, enrolled as a control in a pregnancy study.

The CDR3 reads CATSRVRRGGLKTDTQYF. CDR3 coding DNA: TGTGCCACCAGCAGAGTCCGAAGGGGGGGTTTGAAGACAGATACGCAGTATTTT. The chain joins TRBV15 to TRBJ2-3; possibly TRBD2 for D (7 bases). This CDR3 is 18 amino acids long. Germline V CDR1 and CDR2: LNHNV, YYDKDF (reference sequence). Between the trimmed V and J ends, which lost 1 base and 3 bases, there was a span of 20 bases.